This TCR beta chain was recorded in a study of blood T cell repertoires in COVID-19. Across the study: Samples taken during acute and convalescent COVID-19 were collected in the United States, Italy and Spain. PBMCs, B-cell-depleted T cells, or T cells were the source of the cDNA or gDNA that made up the material.

The V end lost 4 bases, the J end lost 0 bases, and 7 bases lay between the germline ends. The CDR3 extends over 14 amino acids. The germline V gene encodes CDR1 MNHEY and CDR2 SMNVEV (reference sequence). Original data processing: Researchers report that nucleated cell counts were estimated from reference gene primer amplification. Profiling relied on immunoSEQ multiplex PCR, and the TCRdb table lists in-frame clones only, not all of them. That table furnishes V, J and clone size, whereas the DNA furnished D and trimming. The table has 200,000 or so clones, roughly 85% seen once. The genes are TRBV27 and TRBJ1-3; D ambiguous. The sequence was collected from a woman aged 25 to 39 with acute or convalescent COVID-19. The specimen sequenced was peripheral blood. CDR3 coding DNA: TGTGCCAGCAGTTATACAAGCTCTGGAAACACCATATATTTT. Translating gives CASSYTSSGNTIYF.